This passage covers 16 T cell receptor beta chains from one sample sequenced in a study of blood T cell repertoires in COVID-19. Clones were sequenced by immunoSEQ multiplex PCR, and TCRdb holds only the in-frame ones, with some missing. The table records about 190,000 clones, 75% to 90% of them present only once. Sequencing used peripheral blood. The origin of the receptors is a man in his forties with acute or convalescent COVID-19.

This chain uses TRBV28 with TRBJ1-2; 12 nucleotides align to TRBD1. With 3 bases clipped from V and 8 bases from J, the junction kept 7 bases outside the gene matches. Germline CDR1 is MDHEN and CDR2 is SYDVKM. The CDR3 spans 15 residues. The CDR3 bases are TGTGCCAGCAGTTTCCCGGGACAGGGGGCGTTCGGCTACACCTTC. This sequence encodes CASSFPGQGAFGYTF.

V is TRBV9 and J is TRBJ2-6, with 9 bases that match TRBD1. V was clipped by 0 bases and J by 6 bases; unmatched bases: 10. The germline V gene encodes CDR1 SGDLS and CDR2 YYNGEE. The CDR3 length is 18 residues. The CDR3 DNA reads as TGTGCCAGCAGCGTAGAGGACAGGGGTAGGTCCATGGCCAACGTCCTGACTTTC. Residues: CASSVEDRGRSMANVLTF.

The chain recombines TRBV7-2 with TRBJ1-6; weak D call: TRBD1 (5 bases). Trimming removed 4 bases at V and 10 bases at J, with 14 bases between. CDR3 length: 14 amino acids. CDR1 and CDR2 (germline): SGHTA, FQGNSA. The DNA for the CDR3 is TGTGCCAGCAGCTCTCCTGGGACTCGCTCACCCCTCCACTTT. Amino acid sequence: CASSSPGTRSPLHF.

The V and J genes are TRBV6-8 and TRBJ1-2, with 8 bases lining up with TRBD1. Germline CDR1 MNHGY, CDR2 SAAAGT. This CDR3 has 11 amino acids. J lost 14 bases, V lost 5 bases, and 7 bases had no gene match. CDR3 nucleotide sequence: TGTGCCAGCAGTGACGCAGGGGGCAAGACCTTC. Translating it yields CASSDAGGKTF.

The chain uses TRBV13 and TRBJ2-7, with a tentative D call TRBD1 (5 bases). V was pared by 4 bases and J by 0 bases, with 10 bases between. CDR3 size: 14 residues. CDR1 and CDR2 from the germline V gene are PRHDT and FYEKMQ (reference sequence). The CDR3 DNA reads TGTGCCAGCAGCTCGAGACAGATCTCCTACGAGCAGTACTTC. It yields the protein CASSSRQISYEQYF. Using reference TRBV13 and TRBJ2-7 for the parts outside the CDR3, the full variable domain is AAGVIQSPRHLIKEKRETATLKCYPIPRHDTVYWYQQGPGQDPQFLISFYEKMQSDKGSIPDRFSAQQFSDYHSELNMSSLELGDSALYFCASSSRQISYEQYFGPGTRLTVT.

The CDR3 DNA reads TGTGCCAGTAGTATAGTGGGACAGCTCACAGATACGCAGTATTTT. Encoded protein: CASSIVGQLTDTQYF. J is TRBJ2-3 and V is TRBV19, with TRBD1 identical over 7 bases. Germline loops: CDR1 LNHDA, CDR2 SQIVND (reference sequence). V was pared by 1 base and J by 2 bases, with 3 bases of the junction left unmatched. This CDR3 has 15 residues.

In DNA form, the CDR3 reads TGCGCCAGCAGCTTACAAAACCGACAGGAGGCAGATACGCAGTATTTT. This codes for CASSLQNRQEADTQYF. The chain joins TRBV5-1 to TRBJ2-3, with a possible D match to TRBD1 (6 bases). V gave up 2 bases and J gave up 4 bases, with 17 bases separating them. Looked up from germline, CDR1 is SGHRS and CDR2 is YFSETQ. The CDR3 totals 16 residues.

The J gene is TRBJ2-7, the V gene TRBV11-2, with D hard to call. CDR3 length: 14 amino acids. Germline CDR1 reads SGHAT; CDR2 reads FQNNGV. The germline V and J ends were trimmed by 1 base and 4 bases, with 11 bases remaining between them. The CDR3 DNA is TGTGCCAGCAGCTTAGTCCACAGCCCATACGAGCAGTACTTC. It codes for CASSLVHSPYEQYF.

In this sample, this clone turned up once. V is TRBV5-6 and J is TRBJ1-3; D gene uncertain. The CDR3 extends over 14 amino acids. The germline V gene has CDR1 SGHDT and CDR2 YYEEEE. Trimming took off 2 bases at V and 0 bases at J, with 6 bases between the two ends. The CDR3 DNA sequence: TGTGCCAGCAGCTTTCGGAGCTCTGGAAACACCATATATTTT. Protein sequence: CASSFRSSGNTIYF.

This clone was seen just once. The chain employs TRBV11-2 and TRBJ2-2, with 13 positions matching TRBD2. There are 18 residues in the CDR3. The trim removed 4 bases at V and 4 bases at J, leaving 9 bases unmatched. The germline gives CDR1 SGHAT, CDR2 FQNNGV. The CDR3 nucleotides are TGTGCCAGCAGCTCCAGACTAGCGGGGGGTTTGGGCACCGGGGAGCTGTTTTTT. Its protein product is CASSSRLAGGLGTGELFF.

The chain combines TRBV19 with TRBJ1-2; 8 bases align to TRBD1. Germline values: CDR1 LNHDA, CDR2 SQIVND (reference sequence). The CDR3 consists of 14 residues. Trimming removed 6 bases from V and 4 bases from J; junction bases left unmatched: 7. The CDR3, as DNA: TGTGCCAGTAGCCCACAGGGGGGCGGCTATGGCTACACCTTC. Amino acid sequence: CASSPQGGGYGYTF.

This chain connects TRBV10-3 to TRBJ1-2, with TRBD1 identical over 8 bases. CDR1 is ENHRY and CDR2 is SYGVKD in the germline V gene. The ends lost 4 bases at V and 6 bases at J; junction bases unmatched: 4. The CDR3 consists of 13 residues. This CDR3 is CAISGNRGDGYTF. CDR3 coding DNA: TGTGCCATCAGTGGAAACAGGGGGGATGGCTACACCTTC.

The chain has TRBV5-1 and TRBJ1-1; TRBD1 aligns across 10 bases. Germline loops: CDR1 SGHRS, CDR2 YFSETQ. The CDR3 spans 16 residues. V lost 3 bases, J lost 2 bases, and 7 bases stayed unmatched. Written as DNA, the CDR3 is TGCGCCAGCAGCTCCTGGACAGGGGGGGAAAACACTGAAGCTTTCTTT. Protein product: CASSSWTGGENTEAFF.

The chain links TRBV11-2 to TRBJ2-5; weak D call: TRBD2 (6 bases). This CDR3 spans 16 amino acids. Germline values: CDR1 SGHAT, CDR2 FQNNGV. Trimming removed 2 bases at V and 2 bases at J, with 15 bases between. The CDR3 sequence is CASSLTAGRLQETQYF. CDR3 nucleotide sequence: TGTGCCAGCAGCTTAACGGCGGGGAGACTTCAAGAGACCCAGTACTTC.

This chain uses TRBV5-4 with TRBJ1-1; the match to TRBD1 covers 8 bases. Unmatched junction bases numbered 15, after V lost 5 bases and J lost 6 bases. Germline V CDR1 and CDR2: SGHNT, YYREEE (reference sequence). The CDR3 is 16 residues long. CDR3 in DNA: TGTGCCAGCAGTAGCGACAGGGGCCGAATTGATGCTGAAGCTTTCTTT. Translation gives CASSSDRGRIDAEAFF.

This chain joins TRBV28 and TRBJ1-5; 10 bases map to TRBD1. The CDR3 loop spans 18 amino acids. Germline-derived CDR1 and CDR2 are MDHEN and SYDVKM. Trimming cost V 8 bases and J 0 bases; bases outside gene matches: 13. The chain's CDR3 is CASGSGTGVRASNQPQHF. The CDR3 nucleotides are TGTGCCAGCGGCTCCGGGACAGGGGTCCGGGCTAGCAATCAGCCCCAGCATTTT. Using reference TRBV28 and TRBJ1-5 for the parts outside the CDR3, the full variable domain is DVKVTQSSRYLVKRTGEKVFLECVQDMDHENMFWYRQDPGLGLRLIYFSYDVKMKEKGDIPEGYSVSREKKERFSLILESASTNQTSMYLCASGSGTGVRASNQPQHFGDGTRLSIL.